Listed below are T cell receptor beta chains from one sample, sequenced in a study of blood T cell repertoires in COVID-19. Only in-frame clones appear in the TCRdb table, and some are missing; sequencing was by immunoSEQ multiplex PCR. The data contain under 150,000 clones, roughly 85% of them seen just once; the ten biggest clones take up about 13%. Sequencing was performed on peripheral blood. All receptors come from a human donor in a cohort sampled during active COVID-19. Both conserved end residues are trimmed from each CDR3. The D gene is left open where the match is weak.

V: TRBV11-2
D: NA
J: TRBJ1-1
length: 10
CDR3: ASSSTDREAF

V: TRBV19
D: TRBD1
J: TRBJ2-3
length: 15
CDR3: ASSIDTSDRASDTQY

V: TRBV6-2/TRBV6-3
D: TRBD1
J: TRBJ1-6
length: 14
CDR3: ASSYSRTGRNSPLH

V: TRBV6-2/TRBV6-3
D: NA
J: TRBJ1-2
length: 11
CDR3: ASSYSAGAGYT

V: TRBV6-5
D: TRBD1
J: TRBJ1-5
length: 13
CDR3: ASSRGDRGFQPQH

V: TRBV7-3
D: NA
J: TRBJ2-1
length: 11
CDR3: ASSPSTRAEQF

V: TRBV5-5
D: NA
J: TRBJ1-2
length: 11
CDR3: ASSWTGDGGYT

V: TRBV6-5
D: NA
J: TRBJ1-1
length: 12
CDR3: ASRATDTNTEAF

V: TRBV4-1
D: TRBD2
J: TRBJ2-1
length: 14
CDR3: ASRQNLAGVYNEQF

V: TRBV6-5
D: NA
J: TRBJ1-1
length: 13
CDR3: ASSYSTGVNTEAF

V: TRBV5-1
D: TRBD1
J: TRBJ2-2
length: 13
CDR3: ASSFRQGDTGELF

V: TRBV20-1
D: NA
J: TRBJ1-1
length: 9
CDR3: SREVNTEAF

V: TRBV24-1
D: TRBD2
J: TRBJ2-3
length: 14
CDR3: ATSEASGGATDTQY

V: TRBV6-1
D: TRBD1
J: TRBJ1-6
length: 16
CDR3: ASSESRAGGHYNSPLH

V: TRBV7-7
D: NA
J: TRBJ2-5
length: 14
CDR3: ASSQGGMGGGETQY

V: TRBV15
D: TRBD1
J: TRBJ2-7
length: 14
CDR3: ATSREGGQGYYEQY

V: TRBV9
D: TRBD2
J: TRBJ2-7
length: 12
CDR3: ASSVSAGEYEQY

V: TRBV18
D: TRBD1
J: TRBJ2-3
length: 14
CDR3: ASSPTRQGLKPTQY

V: TRBV9
D: TRBD2
J: TRBJ2-1
length: 12
CDR3: ASASTSGRNEQF

V: TRBV19
D: TRBD2
J: TRBJ2-5
length: 15
CDR3: ASSIGSSGGFQETQY

V: TRBV7-6
D: NA
J: TRBJ1-6
length: 13
CDR3: ASSLNRSYNSPLH

V: TRBV11-2
D: NA
J: TRBJ2-7
length: 13
CDR3: ASSPDLSVGYEQY

V: TRBV5-1
D: NA
J: TRBJ1-3
length: 12
CDR3: ASSFRGLGNTIY

V: TRBV7-3
D: NA
J: TRBJ1-2
length: 13
CDR3: ASSLAGRTNYGYT

V: TRBV12-3/TRBV12-4
D: TRBD1
J: TRBJ1-5
length: 11
CDR3: ASREQGWGPQH

V: TRBV25-1
D: NA
J: TRBJ1-2
length: 11
CDR3: ASSHPDSRGYT

V: TRBV29-1
D: TRBD1
J: TRBJ2-7
length: 11
CDR3: SVVNRGSYEQY

V: TRBV28
D: NA
J: TRBJ2-2
length: 12
CDR3: ASSFIDSLGELF

V: TRBV5-1
D: NA
J: TRBJ1-3
length: 15
CDR3: ASSWGGTPGSGNTIY

V: TRBV5-6
D: TRBD2
J: TRBJ2-1
length: 16
CDR3: ASSLLLAGTSSYNEQF

V: TRBV21-1
D: NA
J: TRBJ2-7
length: 18
CDR3: ASSNLHSLGSGGSSYEQY

V: TRBV12-3/TRBV12-4
D: NA
J: TRBJ2-2
length: 10
CDR3: ASTMNTGELF

V: TRBV5-1
D: NA
J: TRBJ1-1
length: 14
CDR3: ASSTTGGALNTEAF

V: TRBV15
D: TRBD1
J: TRBJ2-7
length: 11
CDR3: ATSRDLQGYEY

V: TRBV3-1/TRBV3-2
D: NA
J: TRBJ1-1
length: 14
CDR3: ASSQEPSRVVAEAF

V: TRBV19
D: NA
J: TRBJ2-6
length: 13
CDR3: ASSRQAFGANVLT

V: TRBV6-6
D: NA
J: TRBJ2-7
length: 11
CDR3: ASSPIQGYEQY

V: TRBV5-6
D: TRBD2
J: TRBJ2-7
length: 11
CDR3: ASRAAGTYEQY

V: TRBV6-5
D: NA
J: TRBJ2-1
length: 13
CDR3: ASSYRESSYNEQF

V: TRBV7-9
D: NA
J: TRBJ1-2
length: 11
CDR3: ASSLATQAGYT

V: TRBV28
D: NA
J: TRBJ2-4
length: 14
CDR3: ASSLQGGVAKNIQY

V: TRBV28
D: NA
J: TRBJ2-2
length: 16
CDR3: ASSWPPGRGRRTGELF

V: TRBV11-2
D: NA
J: TRBJ2-7
length: 10
CDR3: ASSAGGYEQY

V: TRBV27
D: NA
J: TRBJ1-5
length: 12
CDR3: ASSREGGNQPQH

V: TRBV11-2
D: NA
J: TRBJ2-7
length: 11
CDR3: ASSLFGGYEQY

V: TRBV5-5
D: NA
J: TRBJ2-3
length: 12
CDR3: ASSLNRGTDTQY

V: TRBV2
D: NA
J: TRBJ2-1
length: 10
CDR3: ASLGEAGEQF

V: TRBV23-1
D: NA
J: TRBJ1-2
length: 10
CDR3: ASSRENYGYT

V: TRBV3-1/TRBV3-2
D: NA
J: TRBJ1-2
length: 14
CDR3: ASSQGWSYNNYGYT

V: TRBV30
D: NA
J: TRBJ1-1
length: 11
CDR3: AWRAKGFTEAF